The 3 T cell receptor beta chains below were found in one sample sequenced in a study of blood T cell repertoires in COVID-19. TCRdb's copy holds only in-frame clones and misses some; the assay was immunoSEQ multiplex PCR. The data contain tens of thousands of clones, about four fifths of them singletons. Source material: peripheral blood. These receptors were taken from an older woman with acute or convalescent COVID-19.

The CDR3 nucleotides are TGTGCCAGTAGTATGAGTACGGGGATCACAGATACGCAGTATTTT. Protein product: CASSMSTGITDTQYF. The chain employs TRBV19 and TRBJ2-3, with D tentatively TRBD2 (5 bases). The ends were cut back, 3 bases at V and 2 bases at J, with 12 bases in the middle. The germline V gene encodes CDR1 LNHDA and CDR2 SQIVND (reference sequence). The CDR3 sequence is 15 residues long.

The CDR3 loop is CASTSGSGETQYF. The CDR3 coding sequence is TGTGCCAGCACCAGCGGGAGCGGGGAGACCCAGTACTTC. This rearrangement joins TRBV2 to TRBJ2-5; 8 bases are shared with TRBD2. The CDR3 length is 13 residues. With 7 bases clipped from V and 5 bases from J, the junction kept 6 bases outside the gene matches. Looked up from germline, CDR1 is SNHLY and CDR2 is FYNNEI.

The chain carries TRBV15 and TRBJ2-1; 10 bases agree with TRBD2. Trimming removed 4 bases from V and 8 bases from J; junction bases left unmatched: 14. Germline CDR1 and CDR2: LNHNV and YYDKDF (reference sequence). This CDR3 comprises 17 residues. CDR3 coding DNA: TGTGCCACCAGCACCGGCTTCGGAGCGGGAGGGCTTCATGAGCAGTTCTTC. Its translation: CATSTGFGAGGLHEQFF.